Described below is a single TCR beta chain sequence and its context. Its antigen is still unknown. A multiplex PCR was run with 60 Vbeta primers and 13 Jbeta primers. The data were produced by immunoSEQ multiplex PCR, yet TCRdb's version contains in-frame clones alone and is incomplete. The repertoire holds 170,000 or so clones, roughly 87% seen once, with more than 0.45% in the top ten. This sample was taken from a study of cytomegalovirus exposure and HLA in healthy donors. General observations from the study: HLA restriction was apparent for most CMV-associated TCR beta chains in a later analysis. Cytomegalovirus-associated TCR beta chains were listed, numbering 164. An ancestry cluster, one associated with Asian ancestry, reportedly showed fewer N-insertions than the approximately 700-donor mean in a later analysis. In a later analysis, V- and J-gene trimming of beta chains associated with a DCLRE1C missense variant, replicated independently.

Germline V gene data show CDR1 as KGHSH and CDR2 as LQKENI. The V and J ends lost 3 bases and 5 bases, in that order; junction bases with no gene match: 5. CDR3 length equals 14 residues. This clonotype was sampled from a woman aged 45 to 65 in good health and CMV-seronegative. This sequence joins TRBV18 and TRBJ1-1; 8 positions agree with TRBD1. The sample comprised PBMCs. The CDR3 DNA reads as TGTGCCAGCTCACCCGGACAGGGAGGGACTGAAGCTTTCTTT. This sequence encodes CASSPGQGGTEAFF.